These 18 T cell receptor beta chains were sequenced from one sample in a study of blood T cell repertoires in COVID-19. Only in-frame clones appear in the TCRdb table, and some are missing; sequencing was by immunoSEQ multiplex PCR. The data contain 45,000 to 55,000 clones, approximately 70% of them singletons. Input material: peripheral blood. The receptors were gathered from a woman in her 70s with acute or convalescent COVID-19.

The chain employs TRBV6-5 and TRBJ2-7, with D unclear. The V gene lost 7 bases and the J gene lost 3 bases, with 13 bases spanning the gap. The CDR3 extends over 13 amino acids. Germline V lookup: CDR1 MNHEY, CDR2 SVGAGI. The CDR3 reads CASTIDNDYEQYF. In DNA form, the CDR3 reads TGTGCCAGCACGATTGACAACGACTACGAGCAGTACTTC.

CDR3 loop: CASSLIRLAGQETQYF. CDR3 sequence (DNA): TGTGCCAGCAGCTTGATTAGACTAGCGGGGCAAGAGACCCAGTACTTC. The chain employs TRBV5-8 and TRBJ2-5, with 11 bases lining up with TRBD2. The V gene's germline CDR1 is SGHTS and CDR2 YDEGEE. This CDR3 contains 16 residues. V lost 1 base and J lost 2; bases outside the gene matches: 4.

The chain uses TRBV3-1 (or the pseudogene TRBV3-2) and TRBJ1-2; D gene unclear. V was cut by 0 bases and J by 8 bases, with 10 bases left in between. The germline V gene encodes CDR1 LGHDT and CDR2 YNNKEL (reference sequence). This CDR3 contains 13 residues. The DNA for the CDR3 is TGTGCCAGCAGCCAAGATCGTGGGAGGGGCTACACCTTC. Translated, it gives CASSQDRGRGYTF.

V gene TRBV5-4 combines with J gene TRBJ1-5; a possible D gene is TRBD1 (6 bases). The V gene's germline CDR1 is SGHNT and CDR2 YYREEE (reference sequence). This CDR3 comprises 15 residues. With 7 bases removed from V and 2 bases from J, the gap between germline ends came to 16 bases. The CDR3 nucleotides read TGTGCCAGCTCCAACCAGGGGACGGGCAATCAGCCCCAGCATTTT. It specifies CASSNQGTGNQPQHF.

The chain has TRBV2 and TRBJ1-6; 7 nucleotides agree with TRBD1. The CDR3 is 13 residues long. The junction had 6 bases not matched to a gene; V was cut back by 7 bases and J by 9 bases. Per the germline V gene, CDR1 is SNHLY and CDR2 is FYNNEI. CDR3 loop: CASNDREFSPLHF. CDR3 in DNA: TGTGCCAGCAACGACAGGGAATTTTCACCCCTCCACTTT.

The chain employs TRBV12-3 or TRBV12-4 and TRBJ1-1; D is unresolved. V was cut by 2 bases and J by 4 bases, with 5 bases left in between. The length of the CDR3 is 12 residues. CDR3 in amino acids: CASSLRVTEAFF. The CDR3 DNA sequence: TGTGCCAGCAGTTTAAGAGTCACTGAAGCTTTCTTT.

V usage is TRBV19 and J usage is TRBJ1-1; a weak D match, TRBD1 (5 bases). V was trimmed by 8 bases and J by 6 bases, leaving 10 bases between them. Germline lookup yields CDR1 LNHDA and CDR2 SQIVND (reference sequence). There are 11 residues in the CDR3. The CDR3 coding sequence is TGTGCCAGTGCTCAGGGCGCTGAAGCTTTCTTT. Protein: CASAQGAEAFF.

This clone has ten or more counts. J is TRBJ1-2 and V is TRBV6-6; 8 positions match TRBD1. Trimming cost V 0 bases and J 4 bases; bases outside gene matches: 1. Per germline, CDR1 MNHNY and CDR2 SVGAGI (reference sequence). CDR3 length: 14 residues. The CDR3 nucleotides are TGTGCCAGCAGTTACTCCGACAGGGGCTATGGCTACACCTTC. It encodes CASSYSDRGYGYTF.

This chain links TRBV6-1 with TRBJ2-4, with D perhaps matching TRBD2 (5 bases). Germline lookup yields CDR1 MNHNS and CDR2 SASEGT. V gave up 3 bases and J gave up 2 bases, with 11 bases separating them. This CDR3 spans 15 amino acids. The CDR3 sequence is CASSEGVWPKNIQYF. CDR3 nucleotide sequence: TGTGCCAGCAGTGAGGGAGTTTGGCCCAAAAACATTCAGTACTTC.

This sequence joins TRBV4-2 and TRBJ1-2; no firm D call. Trimming shortened V by 4 bases and J by 8 bases, and 26 bases separated the two germline ends. Germline CDR1 reads LGHNA; CDR2 reads YNFKEQ. The CDR3 is 17 amino acids. The CDR3: CASSPRGRVNLISGYTF. CDR3 coding DNA: TGTGCCAGCAGCCCCCGTGGGAGGGTGAACCTTATATCAGGCTACACCTTC.

This chain links TRBV11-2 with TRBJ2-1; 11 bases are a match to TRBD2. Germline V gives CDR1 SGHAT, CDR2 FQNNGV. V shed 5 bases, J shed 6 bases, and the junction held 6 bases outside the gene matches. This CDR3 spans 15 amino acids. The CDR3 reads CASSGSGGASNEQFF. The CDR3 nucleotides are TGTGCCAGCAGCGGTAGCGGGGGGGCCTCCAATGAGCAGTTCTTC.

The gene calls are TRBV6-5 and TRBJ2-2; possible D gene TRBD2, 5 bases. The CDR3 has 16 residues. V was shortened by 2 bases and J by 5 bases, with 15 bases between the two germline ends. Germline V gene sequence: CDR1 MNHEY, CDR2 SVGAGI. The CDR3 reads CASSYPGRGRTGELFF. CDR3 DNA: TGTGCCAGCAGTTACCCGGGAAGAGGAAGGACCGGGGAGCTGTTTTTT.

The chain couples TRBV6-6 to TRBJ2-7; 7 bases are a match to TRBD2. The CDR3 runs to 14 residues. The trim removed 2 bases at V and 0 bases at J, leaving 1 base unmatched. Germline V gives CDR1 MNHNY, CDR2 SVGAGI (reference sequence). CDR3 DNA: TGTGCCAGCAGTTACGGCGGGGGCTCCTACGAGCAGTACTTC. Translating gives CASSYGGGSYEQYF.

For the CDR3, the DNA is TGTGCCAGCAGCTTGAAGGGAGGTCGCACTGAAGCTTTCTTT. Protein sequence: CASSLKGGRTEAFF. The chain is built from TRBV5-4 and TRBJ1-1; no clear D gene. The CDR3 runs to 14 residues. In germline, CDR1 is SGHNT, CDR2 YYREEE (reference sequence). The V end was cut by 1 base, the J end by 4 bases, with 11 bases between.

This clone was counted a few times. The V gene is TRBV4-3, the J gene TRBJ1-2; tentatively, D is TRBD1 (6 bases). The ends were cut back, 0 bases at V and 7 bases at J, with 12 bases in the middle. The germline V gene encodes CDR1 LGHNA and CDR2 YSLEER. This CDR3 has 14 residues. This CDR3 reads CASSQDQGFGGYTF. CDR3 nucleotide sequence: TGCGCCAGCAGCCAAGACCAGGGGTTTGGTGGCTACACCTTC.

The chain couples TRBV28 to TRBJ2-5, with 7 positions matching TRBD2. The junction had 7 bases not matched to a gene; V was cut back by 6 bases and J by 3 bases. Germline V gene lookup returns CDR1 MDHEN and CDR2 SYDVKM. This CDR3 comprises 14 residues. Here the CDR3 reads CASSHRGEEETQYF. In DNA, the CDR3 is TGTGCCAGCAGCCACCGGGGGGAGGAAGAGACCCAGTACTTC.

The chain is built from TRBV18 and TRBJ1-3; TRBD1 matches at 7 bases. Trimming took 2 bases from V and 3 from J; bases not matched to a gene: 4. The CDR3 loop spans 15 amino acids. Germline V gene data show CDR1 as KGHSH and CDR2 as LQKENI. DNA for the CDR3: TGTGCCAGCTCACCAGTAGGGGACAGTGGAAACACCATATATTTT. Translation gives CASSPVGDSGNTIYF.

V is TRBV10-3 and J is TRBJ1-2; D ambiguous. The CDR3 spans 13 residues. V was trimmed by 4 bases and J by 6 bases, leaving 12 bases between them. In germline, CDR1 is ENHRY, CDR2 SYGVKD. The CDR3 protein is CAISAQTDHGYTF. The CDR3 DNA sequence: TGTGCCATCAGTGCCCAAACAGACCATGGCTACACCTTC.